A single sample gave rise to the 25 T cell receptor beta chains below, sequenced in a study of blood T cells in healthy people across ages. Sample-barcoded 5' priming and a J-beta primer mix drove a second PCR of 7 to 11 cycles. TCRdb called the 5' RACE reads again in MiXCR, with one record for every CDR3 protein. The sample holds approximately 1,700,000 distinct CDR3 sequences, 35% to 50% seen once. The specimen was blood. The receptors originated from a human donor in good health.

CDR3 amino acids: CASSEGTGAYSFYNSPLHF. CDR3 coding DNA: TGTGCCAGCAGTGAGGGGACAGGGGCTTACAGCTTCTATAATTCACCCCTCCACTTT. The genes are TRBV2 and TRBJ1-6; the match to TRBD1 covers 10 bases. Germline V gene lookup returns CDR1 SNHLY and CDR2 FYNNEI. Trimming cost V 3 bases and J 3 bases; bases outside gene matches: 11. CDR3 length: 19 amino acids. The full variable domain, with the rest looked up from reference TRBV2 and TRBJ1-6, is EPEVTQTPSHQVTQMGQEVILRCVPISNHLYFYWYRQILGQKVEFLVSFYNNEISEKSEIFDDQFSVERPDGSNFTLKIRSTKLEDSAMYFCASSEGTGAYSFYNSPLHFGNGTRLTVT.

This clonotype has a handful of counts. The V and J genes are TRBV27 and TRBJ1-4; D possibly corresponds to TRBD1 (6 bases). Deletions cut 5 bases from V and 8 bases from J, with 12 bases between. This CDR3 contains 13 residues. Germline V gives CDR1 MNHEY, CDR2 SMNVEV (reference sequence). DNA of the CDR3: TGTGCCAGCAGTCCCAGAAGGGGGGAAAAACTGTTTTTT. It codes for CASSPRRGEKLFF.

This clonotype was observed a handful of times. J is TRBJ1-6 and V is TRBV25-1; D is possibly TRBD1 (6 bases). The germline V gene encodes CDR1 MGHDK and CDR2 SYGVNS. The V end lost 8 bases, the J end lost 9 bases, and 14 bases lay between the germline ends. The CDR3 loop spans 13 amino acids. CDR3 protein: CASQGTAGSPLHF. The CDR3 DNA is TGTGCCAGCCAGGGGACGGCCGGTTCACCCCTCCACTTT.

This clonotype was observed a single time. The chain is built from TRBV3-1 and TRBJ1-2; D remains unclear. This CDR3 has 13 residues. V was shortened by 4 bases and J by 5 bases, with 11 bases between the two germline ends. CDR1 and CDR2 (germline): LGHDT, YNNKEL (reference sequence). The CDR3, as DNA: TGTGCCAGCAGCCGTAGTTTGGAATATGGCTACACCTTC. It encodes CASSRSLEYGYTF.

The chain employs TRBV15 and TRBJ2-3, with D perhaps matching TRBD1 or TRBD2 (5 bases each). Germline CDR1 and CDR2: LNHNV and YYDKDF (reference sequence). The CDR3 has 17 residues. V dropped 1 base and J dropped 4 bases, with 18 bases sitting between them. CDR3 sequence reads: CATSRAVLPGTSDTQYF. The CDR3 DNA sequence: TGTGCCACCAGCAGAGCTGTACTCCCCGGGACGTCAGATACGCAGTATTTT. The full variable domain, with the rest looked up from reference TRBV15 and TRBJ2-3, is DAMVIQNPRYQVTQFGKPVTLSCSQTLNHNVMYWYQQKSSQAPKLLFHYYDKDFNNEADTPDNFQSRRPNTSFCFLDIRSPGLGDTAMYLCATSRAVLPGTSDTQYFGPGTRLTVL.

This clonotype appeared a few times. CDR3 sequence (DNA): TGTGCCACCAGTGGCCGGGAAAAGGATACGCAGTATTTT. This codes for CATSGREKDTQYF. The V gene is TRBV24-1, the J gene TRBJ2-3, with D possibly TRBD2 on 5 matching bases. Trimming left V 5 bases short and J 6 bases short, with 11 bases between. This CDR3 has 13 amino acids. Germline CDR1 and CDR2: KGHDR and SFDVKD.

The chain joins TRBV20-1 to TRBJ2-1, with D perhaps TRBD2 (6 bases). Germline V lookup: CDR1 DFQATT, CDR2 SNEGSKA (reference sequence). The ends were cut back, 3 bases at V and 4 bases at J, with 19 bases in the middle. The CDR3 loop spans 16 amino acids. In nucleotides, the CDR3 is TGCAGTGCTAGGCTGTTAGCGGCGAAATTTTACAATGAGCAGTTCTTC. It encodes CSARLLAAKFYNEQFF.

The rearrangement uses TRBV5-1 and TRBJ2-5; no firm D call. Looked up from germline, CDR1 is SGHRS and CDR2 is YFSETQ. This CDR3 has 14 amino acids. V lost 4 bases and J 4 bases, leaving 14 bases between the germline ends. CDR3 region: CASSTSAGPETQYF. In nucleotides, the CDR3 is TGCGCCAGCAGCACCTCGGCAGGTCCAGAGACCCAGTACTTC.

This chain links TRBV7-2 with TRBJ1-5; D uncertain. CDR1 is SGHTA, CDR2 FQGNSA, per germline. The V end was cut by 1 base, the J end by 7 bases, with 11 bases between. The CDR3 totals 14 residues. Here the CDR3 reads CASSLVRFAQPQHF. CDR3 nucleotides: TGTGCCAGCAGCTTAGTCAGGTTCGCCCAGCCCCAGCATTTT.

This clonotype came up a few times. The CDR3 sequence is CASSHTGQTAYEQYF. CDR3 sequence (DNA): TGTGCCAGCAGTCACACTGGACAGACAGCCTACGAGCAGTACTTC. This chain connects TRBV6-6 to TRBJ2-7; TRBD1 is a possible D gene (6 bases). The CDR3 runs 15 residues. Trimming shortened V by 5 bases and J by 2 bases, and 16 bases separated the two germline ends. CDR1 and CDR2 (germline): MNHNY, SVGAGI (reference sequence).

The gene calls are TRBV7-9 and TRBJ1-2; D unclear. Trimming removed 7 bases from V and 2 bases from J, with 8 bases in between. CDR3 length equals 12 residues. Per the germline V gene, CDR1 is SEHNR and CDR2 is FQNEAQ (reference sequence). CDR3 DNA sequence: TGTGCCAGCAATAAGGGCAACTATGGCTACACCTTC. Residues: CASNKGNYGYTF.

The chain employs TRBV2 and TRBJ2-5, with 10 bases identical to TRBD1. Germline CDR1 and CDR2: SNHLY and FYNNEI. The length of the CDR3 is 16 residues. Unmatched junction bases numbered 12, after V lost 6 bases and J lost 5 bases. Written as DNA, the CDR3 is TGTGCCAGCAGCCCCCTCGGGGGACAGGGGACGGAGACCCAGTACTTC. Protein: CASSPLGGQGTETQYF.

This clonotype was counted only a few times. CDR3: CASSLGSTLTGDGGYTF. The CDR3 DNA sequence: TGTGCCAGCAGCTTAGGTTCAACGCTTACAGGGGACGGTGGCTACACCTTC. The J gene is TRBJ1-2, the V gene TRBV7-2; 7 positions match TRBD1. The germline gives CDR1 SGHTA, CDR2 FQGNSA. The V and J ends lost 1 base and 7 bases, in that order; junction bases with no gene match: 15. The CDR3 loop spans 17 amino acids.

In its sample, this clonotype was seen many times. The rearrangement uses TRBV28 and TRBJ1-2, with 7 bases matching TRBD1. The CDR3 loop spans 13 amino acids. Per the germline V gene, CDR1 is MDHEN and CDR2 is SYDVKM. V lost 5 bases to trimming and J lost 7 bases; unmatched junction nucleotides: 7. This chain's CDR3 is CASSLETGFGYTF. CDR3 DNA sequence: TGTGCCAGCAGTCTAGAGACAGGGTTTGGCTACACCTTC.

This clonotype occurred a few times. This sequence joins TRBV12-3 or TRBV12-4 and TRBJ2-5; the D gene is possibly TRBD2 (5 bases). This CDR3 is 15 amino acids long. V lost 6 bases and J lost 0, with 14 bases in between. CDR3 coding DNA: TGTGCCAGCAGCTTGGACTCGACGTACCAAGAGACCCAGTACTTC. It is translated as CASSLDSTYQETQYF.

V and J are TRBV30 and TRBJ2-3; TRBD2 is a possible D gene (6 bases). This CDR3 spans 13 amino acids. Trimming took off 0 bases at V and 6 bases at J, with 10 bases between the two ends. CDR1 and CDR2 from the germline V gene are GTSNPN and SVGIG (reference sequence). The chain's CDR3 is CAWSVAGYDTQYF. CDR3 DNA sequence: TGTGCCTGGAGTGTTGCGGGGTATGATACGCAGTATTTT.

This clonotype was detected only a few times. The chain joins TRBV29-1 to TRBJ2-3; D gene unclear. V was pared by 8 bases and J by 2 bases, with 17 bases between. CDR1 is SQVTM, CDR2 ANQGSEA, per germline. The length of the CDR3 is 14 residues. The CDR3 spells CSTPVSSDTDTQYF. The CDR3 bases are TGCAGCACTCCCGTATCCAGCGACACAGATACGCAGTATTTT.

There are many counts of this clonotype. The chain combines TRBV12-3 or TRBV12-4 with TRBJ1-5; perhaps TRBD1 as D (5 bases). This CDR3 contains 15 residues. Trimming took off 3 bases at V and 2 bases at J, with 11 bases between the two ends. For the CDR3, the DNA is TGTGCCAGCAGTTTTGGGGGAGGGGGCAATCAGCCCCAGCATTTT. It is translated as CASSFGGGGNQPQHF.

The genes are TRBV15 and TRBJ2-7, with no clear D. The CDR3 runs to 14 residues. The ends were cut back, 5 bases at V and 3 bases at J, with 14 bases in the middle. Germline V gives CDR1 LNHNV, CDR2 YYDKDF (reference sequence). DNA of the CDR3: TGTGCCACCAGCCCCCGTGTGGTTCACTACGAGCAGTACTTC. Translating it yields CATSPRVVHYEQYF.

This clonotype was found once. With a much larger clone just one base away, this may be a read error. The chain uses TRBV7-2 and TRBJ2-3, with D possibly matching TRBD1 (5 bases). This CDR3 has 13 residues. Germline-derived CDR1 and CDR2 are SGHTA and FQGNSA. The CDR3 DNA is TGTGCCAGCAGCTTCGACAGCACAGATGCGCAGTATTTT. This sequence encodes CASSFDSTDAQYF.

The chain has TRBV13 and TRBJ2-1; D is uncertain. Germline V gene lookup returns CDR1 PRHDT and CDR2 FYEKMQ (reference sequence). The CDR3 extends over 13 amino acids. V was cut by 3 bases and J by 7 bases, with 10 bases left in between. CDR3 nucleotides: TGTGCCAGCAGCTTCGGAAGGCGGAATGAGCAGTTCTTC. Protein sequence: CASSFGRRNEQFF.

This clonotype turned up a few times. The chain uses TRBV29-1 and TRBJ1-2; TRBD1 might be the D (5 bases). The V gene lost 6 bases and the J gene lost 5 bases, with 13 bases spanning the gap. CDR1 and CDR2 (germline): SQVTM, ANQGSEA. The CDR3 is 12 residues long. The CDR3 nucleotides are TGCAGCGTGGCCATGGGGGGGTATGGCTACACCTTC. Its translation is CSVAMGGYGYTF.

This clonotype showed up just a few times. The chain is built from TRBV7-2 and TRBJ2-7, with D possibly called TRBD1 or TRBD2 (5 bases each). The CDR3 consists of 14 residues. The germline CDR1 and CDR2 sequences are SGHTA and FQGNSA. The V and J ends lost 4 bases and 0 bases respectively, with 10 bases between them. The CDR3 spells CASSSGRISYEQYF. For the CDR3, the DNA is TGTGCCAGCAGCTCGGGACGGATCTCCTACGAGCAGTACTTC.

This clonotype was counted between two and nine times. The genes are TRBV20-1 and TRBJ1-1; 7 bases map to TRBD1. Losses at the gene ends were 6 bases for V and 1 base for J; bases not matched to a gene: 5. CDR3 length: 13 residues. Germline CDR1 DFQATT, CDR2 SNEGSKA (reference sequence). The CDR3 DNA is TGCAGTGCCGGGGACAGCCGGAACACTGAAGCTTTCTTT. It encodes CSAGDSRNTEAFF.

This clonotype has a handful of counts. V is TRBV7-2 and J is TRBJ1-2; TRBD1 matches at 7 bases. Trimming removed 5 bases from V and 4 bases from J; junction bases left unmatched: 16. CDR1 is SGHTA, CDR2 FQGNSA, per germline. The CDR3 length is 17 residues. The CDR3, as DNA: TGTGCCAGCAGCGTCACCGGGACAGTGGGGATTGGCTATGGCTACACCTTC. This codes for CASSVTGTVGIGYGYTF.